Each of the 32 T cell receptor beta chains below was sequenced from the same sample in a study of vaccination and CD4 T cells after COVID-19. The antigens these receptors bind are not known. The Oncomine TCR Beta short-read assay sequenced DNA from cultured CD4+ T cells. MiXCR, applied by TCRdb to the PCR reads, yields one record per CDR3 protein. The sample includes 3,000 to 4,000 distinct CDR3 sequences, about 24% seen only once; the top ten take under 60%. Regarding treatment: approximately 9-day PBMC culture with coronavirus spike peptide pools or control peptides (ViraFEST assay). The sample in question was CD4+ T cells from blood, cultured in vitro, obtained after SARS-CoV-2 vaccination. The receptors come from a human donor who had recovered from COVID-19.

The chain carries TRBV2 and TRBJ2-3, with D possibly being TRBD1 (5 bases). V lost 8 bases and J 6 bases, leaving 12 bases between the germline ends. Germline CDR1 reads SNHLY; CDR2 reads FYNNEI. The CDR3 sequence is 12 residues long. This CDR3 is CASGGGADTQYF. Written as DNA, the CDR3 is TGTGCCAGCGGTGGTGGGGCGGATACGCAGTATTTT.

The chain couples TRBV28 to TRBJ2-7; TRBD2 matches at 10 bases. The germline V gene encodes CDR1 MDHEN and CDR2 SYDVKM. The CDR3 has 17 amino acids. V dropped 1 base and J dropped 4; count of bases not matched to a gene: 10. The CDR3 region has the DNA TGTGCCAGCAGTTTATCTACTAGGGGACTAGCGAATTACGAGCAGTACTTC. As protein: CASSLSTRGLANYEQYF.

This clonotype was observed a handful of times. V gene TRBV29-1 combines with J gene TRBJ2-7, with D possibly matching TRBD2 (5 bases). This CDR3 is built from 14 residues. CDR1 and CDR2 (germline): SQVTM, ANQGSEA. V lost 6 bases and J 3 bases, leaving 18 bases between the germline ends. CDR3 DNA: TGCAGCGTGACCGCAGGCGCCGCGGGCTACGAGCAGTACTTC. This codes for CSVTAGAAGYEQYF.

V and J are TRBV20-1 and TRBJ2-3, with TRBD2 identical over 10 bases. The CDR3 length is 15 residues. After removal of 5 bases from V and 4 bases from J, the junction contained 9 bases not matched to a gene. Germline lookup yields CDR1 DFQATT and CDR2 SNEGSKA (reference sequence). The CDR3 is CSAGSGGIVPDTQYF. The CDR3 DNA reads as TGCAGTGCTGGTAGCGGGGGGATTGTTCCAGATACGCAGTATTTT.

By proportion, this clonotype is medium-sized. The chain recombines TRBV7-8 with TRBJ2-7; D uncertain. Germline assignment: CDR1 SGHVS and CDR2 FQNEAQ. Trimming cost V 1 base and J 5 bases, with 12 bases left between them. This CDR3 comprises 14 residues. CDR3 bases: TGTGCCAGCAGCTTAGATTGGTGGGGTGACGAGCAGTACTTC. Its translation is CASSLDWWGDEQYF.

The CDR3 region is CASSSGSRTGEQYF. CDR3 sequence (DNA): TGTGCCAGCAGTAGTGGGTCTCGAACAGGGGAGCAGTACTTC. The rearrangement joins TRBV28 to TRBJ2-7, with TRBD1 as a possible D gene (6 bases). Germline V lookup: CDR1 MDHEN, CDR2 SYDVKM. Trimming took off 5 bases at V and 7 bases at J, with 18 bases between the two ends. This CDR3 has 14 residues.

This chain uses TRBV6-1 with TRBJ1-6; D is undetermined. V was cut by 8 bases and J by 0 bases, with 11 bases left in between. This CDR3 has 15 amino acids. Germline CDR1 MNHNS, CDR2 SASEGT. This CDR3 is CASRYHSSYNSPLHF. The CDR3 coding sequence is TGTGCCAGCCGATACCATAGCTCCTATAATTCACCCCTCCACTTT.

This chain joins TRBV7-2 and TRBJ1-5, with 7 bases lining up with TRBD1. Looked up from germline, CDR1 is SGHTA and CDR2 is FQGNSA. The length of the CDR3 is 15 residues. V lost 2 bases, J lost 4 bases, and 5 bases stayed unmatched. Here the CDR3 DNA reads TGTGCCAGCAGCTTAACAATACAGGGGAATCAGCCCCAGCATTTT. It yields the protein CASSLTIQGNQPQHF.

The rearrangement joins TRBV27 to TRBJ1-1; possibly TRBD1 for D (5 bases). Trimming shortened V by 8 bases and J by 0 bases, and 10 bases separated the two germline ends. Looked up from germline, CDR1 is MNHEY and CDR2 is SMNVEV (reference sequence). CDR3 size: 13 residues. The CDR3 protein is CASGGNMNTEAFF. CDR3 sequence (DNA): TGTGCCAGCGGGGGAAACATGAACACTGAAGCTTTCTTT.

The chain links TRBV7-2 to TRBJ1-2; D is undetermined. This CDR3 comprises 17 residues. Germline CDR1 and CDR2: SGHTA and FQGNSA. Trimming shortened V by 2 bases and J by 6 bases, and 22 bases separated the two germline ends. CDR3 nucleotide sequence: TGTGCCAGCAGCTTATCGATAAGAAGCGCGCAATTACATGGCTACACCTTC. Its protein product is CASSLSIRSAQLHGYTF.

V is TRBV5-4 and J is TRBJ1-2; D is uncertain. The CDR3 sequence is 13 residues long. The germline gives CDR1 SGHNT, CDR2 YYREEE (reference sequence). Trimming stripped 4 bases from V and 6 bases from J, with 13 bases between. CDR3 sequence (DNA): TGTGCCAGCAGCCGGCAGGAGGAACATGGCTACACCTTC. Its translation is CASSRQEEHGYTF.

In its sample, this clonotype was seen a few times. This chain connects TRBV6-1 to TRBJ1-5; D possibly corresponds to TRBD1 (5 bases). This CDR3 spans 13 amino acids. V lost 6 bases and J 4 bases, leaving 10 bases between the germline ends. Germline V gene data show CDR1 as MNHNS and CDR2 as SASEGT. Written as DNA, the CDR3 is TGTGCCAGCAGCCCTACAGGTAATCAGCCCCAGCATTTT. This encodes CASSPTGNQPQHF.

This clonotype showed up just a few times. J is TRBJ2-7 and V is TRBV6-2 or TRBV6-3; D is possibly TRBD1 (5 bases). V dropped 7 bases and J dropped 1 base, with 14 bases sitting between them. The CDR3 loop spans 14 amino acids. Germline CDR1 and CDR2: MNHEY and SVGEGT. CDR3: CASTGQGRSYEQYF. In DNA, the CDR3 is TGTGCCAGCACCGGGCAGGGTAGGTCCTACGAGCAGTACTTC.

This clonotype was seen once. Germline and junction disagree at one end, which may indicate a read error. The chain joins TRBV28 to TRBJ2-7; TRBD1 matches 7 bases. CDR1 is MDHEN and CDR2 is SYDVKM in the germline V gene. The CDR3 totals 13 residues. CDR3 bases: TGTGCCGGCAGTTTAGACAGGGACGGACAGCAGTACTTC. Translated, it gives CAGSLDRDGQQYF.

This clonotype came up a few times. J is TRBJ1-6 and V is TRBV7-9; D is perhaps TRBD1 (5 bases). The CDR3 sequence is 18 residues long. CDR1 is SEHNR and CDR2 is FQNEAQ in the germline V gene (reference sequence). V lost 8 bases and J 6 bases, leaving 26 bases between the germline ends. The CDR3 region is CASAPPFRVSGGNSPLHF. CDR3 coding DNA: TGTGCCAGCGCTCCTCCGTTCAGGGTCTCGGGGGGTAATTCACCCCTCCACTTT.

This clonotype was detected only a few times. The rearrangement links TRBV28 to TRBJ1-2; a possible D gene is TRBD1 (5 bases). Trimming removed 6 bases from V and 4 bases from J, with 9 bases in between. This CDR3 contains 12 residues. Germline V gene lookup returns CDR1 MDHEN and CDR2 SYDVKM. The CDR3 spells CASSWGGYGYTF. Written as DNA, the CDR3 is TGTGCCAGCAGCTGGGGCGGCTATGGCTACACCTTC.

V usage is TRBV2 and J usage is TRBJ2-3; D uncertain. V shed 5 bases and J shed 2 bases, with 11 bases lying between them. Germline values: CDR1 SNHLY, CDR2 FYNNEI. The CDR3 consists of 14 residues. For the CDR3, the DNA is TGTGCCAGCAGTCGGTCTATCCCCACAGATACGCAGTATTTT. Protein sequence: CASSRSIPTDTQYF.

The chain has TRBV15 and TRBJ1-2; D possibly corresponds to TRBD1 (6 bases). The germline V and J ends were trimmed by 3 bases and 6 bases, with 29 bases remaining between them. This CDR3 spans 19 amino acids. Germline V lookup: CDR1 LNHNV, CDR2 YYDKDF (reference sequence). CDR3 region: CATSRGIIYRAGVGNGYTF. The DNA for the CDR3 is TGTGCCACCAGCAGGGGGATTATATACCGGGCAGGGGTTGGAAATGGCTACACCTTC.

The V gene is TRBV25-1, the J gene TRBJ2-1, with 9 bases lining up with TRBD1. This CDR3 region has 16 residues. CDR1 is MGHDK, CDR2 SYGVNS, per germline. The ends lost 5 bases at V and 5 bases at J; junction bases unmatched: 10. The CDR3 region is CASSIPGTGNDNEQFF. The CDR3 bases are TGTGCCAGCAGTATACCCGGGACAGGGAATGACAATGAGCAGTTCTTC.

This clonotype has at least ten counts. V and J are TRBV6-1 and TRBJ2-7; tentatively, D is TRBD1 (5 bases). The CDR3 is made up of 13 amino acids. V lost 4 bases and J lost 2, with 9 bases in between. The V gene's germline CDR1 is MNHNS and CDR2 SASEGT. CDR3 DNA: TGTGCCAGCAGTGTGGGCAGGGCCTACGAGCAGTACTTC. This codes for CASSVGRAYEQYF.

The CDR3 sequence is CAISESFYDRGRSGYTF. CDR3 sequence (DNA): TGTGCCATCAGTGAGTCATTTTACGACAGGGGCAGGTCTGGCTACACCTTC. V is TRBV10-3 and J is TRBJ1-2, with 8 bases that match TRBD1. Germline-derived CDR1 and CDR2 are ENHRY and SYGVKD. This CDR3 spans 17 amino acids. Trimming cost V 0 bases and J 7 bases; bases outside gene matches: 13.

This chain joins TRBV27 and TRBJ1-2; 12 bases line up with TRBD1. CDR1 and CDR2 from the germline V gene are MNHEY and SMNVEV (reference sequence). The CDR3 covers 18 residues. Trimming took 4 bases from V and 4 from J; bases not matched to a gene: 13. DNA for the CDR3: TGTGCCAGCAGTTCTATAGTGGGTGGGACAGGGGGCTCCTATGGCTACACCTTC. It specifies CASSSIVGGTGGSYGYTF.

This clonotype has just one count. A much larger clone lies one base from this, so it may be a read error. The chain carries TRBV28 and TRBJ2-7; 9 positions agree with TRBD1. Germline lookup yields CDR1 MDHEN and CDR2 SYDVKM. This CDR3 region has 13 residues. DNA for the CDR3: TGTGCCAGCAGGGGACAGGGTCCCTACAAGCAGTACTTC. Its protein product is CASRGQGPYKQYF. Full variable domain (outside the CDR3, taken from reference TRBV28 and TRBJ2-7): DVKVTQSSRYLVKRTGEKVFLECVQDMDHENMFWYRQDPGLGLRLIYFSYDVKMKEKGDIPEGYSVSREKKERFSLILESASTNQTSMYLCASRGQGPYKQYFGPGTRLTVT.

The sample holds a few counts of this clonotype. The chain recombines TRBV20-1 with TRBJ1-6; D gene uncertain. V lost 3 bases, J lost 7 bases, and 7 bases lay in between. The CDR3 has 12 residues. Germline V gives CDR1 DFQATT, CDR2 SNEGSKA (reference sequence). CDR3 sequence (DNA): TGCAGTGCTAGGATGCCAAATTCACCCCTCCACTTT. Residues: CSARMPNSPLHF.

This clonotype is classed as medium-sized (0.01 to 0.1%). CDR3 DNA: TGTGCCAGCAGACCGAGGTACACAGATACGCAGTATTTT. Protein: CASRPRYTDTQYF. This chain joins TRBV7-9 and TRBJ2-3; D not certain. The CDR3 covers 13 residues. Germline CDR1 is SEHNR and CDR2 is FQNEAQ (reference sequence). The germline V and J ends were trimmed by 6 bases and 2 bases, with 9 bases remaining between them. Full variable domain (rest looked up from reference TRBV7-9 and TRBJ2-3): DTGVSQNPRHKITKRGQNVTFRCDPISEHNRLYWYRQTLGQGPEFLTYFQNEAQLEKSRLLSDRFSAERPKGSFSTLEIQRTEQGDSAMYLCASRPRYTDTQYFGPGTRLTVL.

The V call is TRBV19, the J call TRBJ1-1; 7 nucleotides align to TRBD1. V shed 7 bases and J 0 bases; nucleotides not matched to a gene: 5. Germline CDR1 and CDR2: LNHDA and SQIVND (reference sequence). There are 14 residues in the CDR3. CDR3 in amino acids: CASTETGLNTEAFF. CDR3 nucleotide sequence: TGTGCCAGTACCGAGACAGGGTTGAACACTGAAGCTTTCTTT.

This clonotype counts as medium-sized. The chain employs TRBV20-1 and TRBJ2-2; D is unresolved. V shed 2 bases and J shed 7 bases, with 11 bases lying between them. Germline lookup yields CDR1 DFQATT and CDR2 SNEGSKA (reference sequence). There are 13 residues in the CDR3. The CDR3 reads CSARQPGSGELFF. In nucleotides, the CDR3 is TGCAGTGCTAGACAGCCAGGTAGCGGGGAGCTGTTTTTT.

V is TRBV18 and J is TRBJ2-7; 9 bases line up with TRBD1. CDR1 and CDR2 from the germline V gene are KGHSH and LQKENI. The CDR3 covers 14 residues. With 3 bases clipped from V and 4 bases from J, the junction kept 4 bases outside the gene matches. The CDR3 sequence: CASSPRTGEYEQYF. CDR3 in DNA: TGTGCCAGCTCACCCCGGACAGGGGAATACGAGCAGTACTTC.

This clonotype has a handful of counts. A junction end diverges from the germline sequence, so it may reflect a read error. This chain links TRBV19 with TRBJ1-5, with a weak D call TRBD1 (6 bases). In germline, CDR1 is LNHDA, CDR2 SQIVND (reference sequence). CDR3 size: 14 residues. The CDR3 here is CASSAQGSDQPQHF. The CDR3 DNA is TGTGCCAGTAGTGCACAGGGTAGCGATCAGCCCCAGCATTTT.

By proportion, this clonotype is medium-sized. This chain joins TRBV15 and TRBJ1-2; 8 positions match TRBD1. Trimming at V came to 5 bases and at J to 7 bases, leaving 6 bases not matched to a gene. The CDR3 spans 13 residues. CDR1 is LNHNV and CDR2 is YYDKDF in the germline V gene (reference sequence). CDR3 in DNA: TGTGCCACCAGCGCCCGGACAGGGAGTGGCTACACCTTC. This encodes CATSARTGSGYTF.

This clonotype is medium-sized in the sample. This rearrangement joins TRBV10-3 to TRBJ2-7; a weak D match, TRBD2 (8 bases). The V end lost 2 bases, the J end lost 0 bases, and 26 bases lay between the germline ends. This CDR3 comprises 20 residues. Germline lookup yields CDR1 ENHRY and CDR2 SYGVKD. DNA of the CDR3: TGTGCCATCAGTGAGCCAAGATCACGGGAGGGAGGGGGCACCTCCTACGAGCAGTACTTC. Its protein is CAISEPRSREGGGTSYEQYF.

This clonotype was seen a handful of times. The chain links TRBV4-3 to TRBJ1-2, with no clear D. The CDR3 consists of 13 residues. With 3 bases removed from V and 8 bases from J, the gap between germline ends came to 13 bases. CDR1 is LGHNA, CDR2 YSLEER, per germline. The CDR3 loop is CASSHPGVQGYTF. CDR3 in DNA: TGCGCCAGCAGCCACCCCGGAGTACAGGGCTACACCTTC.